This entry describes one TCR beta chain. The antigen remains unidentified. CDR1 is MGHDK, CDR2 SYGVNS, per germline. The CDR3 is 14 residues long. Trimming removed 5 bases from V and 7 bases from J, with 18 bases in between. Only in-frame clones appear in the TCRdb table, and some are missing; sequencing was by immunoSEQ multiplex PCR. The table lists some 10,000 clones, 63% of them singletons. The data derive from a study of tumor-infiltrating lymphocytes in localized non-small cell lung cancer. At the level of the study: From each patient, both tumor and uninvolved lung, non-adjacent to tumor, were sampled.

Study-level results: Different pieces of the same tissue were used for each assay.

The chain joins TRBV25-1 to TRBJ2-7; either TRBD1 or TRBD2 may fit D (5 bases each). This clonotype was obtained from a human donor with non-small cell lung cancer. The sequencing input was lung tumor tissue. The CDR3, as DNA: TGTGCCAGCAGTACGAATGTGGGGGAATGGGAGCAGTACTTC. It yields the protein CASSTNVGEWEQYF.